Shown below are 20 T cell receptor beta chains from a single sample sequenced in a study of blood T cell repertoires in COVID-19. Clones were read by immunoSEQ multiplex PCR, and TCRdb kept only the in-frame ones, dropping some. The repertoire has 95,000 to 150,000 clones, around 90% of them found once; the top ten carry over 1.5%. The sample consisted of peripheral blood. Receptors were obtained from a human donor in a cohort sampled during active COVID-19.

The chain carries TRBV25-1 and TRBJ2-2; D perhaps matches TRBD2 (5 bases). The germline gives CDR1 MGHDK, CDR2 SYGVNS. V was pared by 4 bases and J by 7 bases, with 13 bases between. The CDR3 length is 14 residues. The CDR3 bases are TGTGCCAGCAGTGCGAGCGGAGGTGGCGGGGAGCTGTTTTTT. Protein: CASSASGGGGELFF.

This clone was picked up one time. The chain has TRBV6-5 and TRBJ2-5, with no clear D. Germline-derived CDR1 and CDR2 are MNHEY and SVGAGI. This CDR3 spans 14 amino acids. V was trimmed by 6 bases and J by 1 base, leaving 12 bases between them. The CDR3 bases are TGTGCCAGCAGAAGCCGAGCTACCCAAGAGACCCAGTACTTC. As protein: CASRSRATQETQYF.

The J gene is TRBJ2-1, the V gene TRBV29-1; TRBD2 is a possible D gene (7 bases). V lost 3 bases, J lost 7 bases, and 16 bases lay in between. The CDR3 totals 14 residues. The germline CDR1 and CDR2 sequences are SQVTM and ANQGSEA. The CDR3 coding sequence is TGCAGCGTTGATGGGGGGGGGCCTTTTAATGAGCAGTTCTTC. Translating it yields CSVDGGGPFNEQFF.

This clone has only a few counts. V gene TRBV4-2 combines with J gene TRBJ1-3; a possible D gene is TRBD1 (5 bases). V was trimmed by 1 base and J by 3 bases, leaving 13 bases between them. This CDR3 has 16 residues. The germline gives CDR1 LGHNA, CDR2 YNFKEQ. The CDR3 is CASSQVEGSGGNTIYF. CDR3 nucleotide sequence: TGTGCCAGCAGCCAAGTGGAGGGGAGTGGTGGAAACACCATATATTTT.

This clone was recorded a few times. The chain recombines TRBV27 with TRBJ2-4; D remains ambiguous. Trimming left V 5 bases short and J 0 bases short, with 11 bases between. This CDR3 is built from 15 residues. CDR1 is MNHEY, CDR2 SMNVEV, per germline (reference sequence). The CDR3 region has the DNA TGTGCCAGCAGTCGAAACTCCGTAGCCAAAAACATTCAGTACTTC. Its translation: CASSRNSVAKNIQYF.

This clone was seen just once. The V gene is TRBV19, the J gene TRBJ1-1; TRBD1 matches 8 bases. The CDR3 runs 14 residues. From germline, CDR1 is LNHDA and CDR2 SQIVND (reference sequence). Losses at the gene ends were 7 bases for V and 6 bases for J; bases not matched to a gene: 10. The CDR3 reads CASKIEQGVPEAFF. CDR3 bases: TGTGCCAGTAAGATTGAACAGGGGGTACCTGAAGCTTTCTTT.

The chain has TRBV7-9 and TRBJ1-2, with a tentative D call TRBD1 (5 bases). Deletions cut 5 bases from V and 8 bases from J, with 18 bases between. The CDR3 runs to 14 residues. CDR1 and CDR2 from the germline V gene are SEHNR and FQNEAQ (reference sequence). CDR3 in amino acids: CASSPPFGGWGYTF. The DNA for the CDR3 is TGTGCCAGCAGCCCGCCGTTCGGGGGTTGGGGCTACACCTTC. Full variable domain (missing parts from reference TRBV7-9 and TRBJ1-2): DTGVSQNPRHKITKRGQNVTFRCDPISEHNRLYWYRQTLGQGPEFLTYFQNEAQLEKSRLLSDRFSAERPKGSFSTLEIQRTEQGDSAMYLCASSPPFGGWGYTFGSGTRLTVV.

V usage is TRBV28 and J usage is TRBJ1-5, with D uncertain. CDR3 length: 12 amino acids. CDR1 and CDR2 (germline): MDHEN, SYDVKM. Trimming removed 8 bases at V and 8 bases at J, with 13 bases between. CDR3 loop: CASCLGGKPQHF. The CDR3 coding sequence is TGTGCCAGCTGCCTTGGCGGCAAGCCCCAGCATTTT.

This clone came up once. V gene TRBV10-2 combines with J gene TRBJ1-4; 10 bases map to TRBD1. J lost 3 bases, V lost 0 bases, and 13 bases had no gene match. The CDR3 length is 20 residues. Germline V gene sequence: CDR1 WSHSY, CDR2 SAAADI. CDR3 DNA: TGCGCCAGCAGTGAGTCTCCCCCGGGGACAGGGGAAATGGCTAATGAAAAACTGTTTTTT. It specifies CASSESPPGTGEMANEKLFF.

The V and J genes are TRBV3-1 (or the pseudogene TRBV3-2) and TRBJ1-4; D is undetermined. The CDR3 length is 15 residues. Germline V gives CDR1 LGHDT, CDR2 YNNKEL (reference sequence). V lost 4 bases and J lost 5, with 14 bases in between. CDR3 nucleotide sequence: TGTGCCAGCAGCCCCCCATATCCGGGGAATGAAAAACTGTTTTTT. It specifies CASSPPYPGNEKLFF.

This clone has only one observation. CDR3 in amino acids: CASSLEGGSVPYNEQFF. Written as DNA, the CDR3 is TGTGCCAGCAGCTTAGAGGGTGGGAGTGTACCCTACAATGAGCAGTTCTTC. This chain uses TRBV11-2 with TRBJ2-1; possible D gene TRBD2, 5 bases. This CDR3 is 17 amino acids long. Deletions cut 0 bases from V and 2 bases from J, with 14 bases between. Germline assignment: CDR1 SGHAT and CDR2 FQNNGV.

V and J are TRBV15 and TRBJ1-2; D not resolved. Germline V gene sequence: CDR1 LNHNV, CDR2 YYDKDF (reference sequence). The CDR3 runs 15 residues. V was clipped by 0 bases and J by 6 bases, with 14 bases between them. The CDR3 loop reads CATSREGRAADGYTF. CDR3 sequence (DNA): TGTGCCACCAGCAGAGAGGGCAGAGCAGCGGATGGCTACACCTTC.

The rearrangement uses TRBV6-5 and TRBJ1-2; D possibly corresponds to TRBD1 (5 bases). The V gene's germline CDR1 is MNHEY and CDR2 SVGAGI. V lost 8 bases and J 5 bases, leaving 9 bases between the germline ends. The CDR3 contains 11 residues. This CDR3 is CASGTGYGYTF. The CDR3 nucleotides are TGTGCCAGCGGAACAGGATATGGCTACACCTTC.

The CDR3 nucleotides are TGTGCCAGCAGCTTAAAAGGAGGGGTCGGTCAGCCCCAGCATTTT. Translation gives CASSLKGGVGQPQHF. This chain connects TRBV5-6 to TRBJ1-5; D perhaps matches TRBD1 (5 bases). V lost 2 bases, J lost 6 bases, and 15 bases lay in between. The length of the CDR3 is 15 residues. CDR1 is SGHDT and CDR2 is YYEEEE in the germline V gene.

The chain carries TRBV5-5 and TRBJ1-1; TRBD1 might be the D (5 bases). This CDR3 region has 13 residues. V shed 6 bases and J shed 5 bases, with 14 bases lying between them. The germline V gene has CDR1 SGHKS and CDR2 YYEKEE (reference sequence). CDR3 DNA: TGTGCCAGCACACGAGCGGAGGGGACTGAAGCTTTCTTT. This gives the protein CASTRAEGTEAFF.

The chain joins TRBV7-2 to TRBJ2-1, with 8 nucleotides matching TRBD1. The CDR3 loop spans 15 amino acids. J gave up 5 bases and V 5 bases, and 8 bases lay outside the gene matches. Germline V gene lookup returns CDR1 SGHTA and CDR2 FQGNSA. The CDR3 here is CASSARRDRNNEQFF. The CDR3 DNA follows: TGTGCCAGCAGCGCGAGACGGGACAGGAACAATGAGCAGTTCTTC.

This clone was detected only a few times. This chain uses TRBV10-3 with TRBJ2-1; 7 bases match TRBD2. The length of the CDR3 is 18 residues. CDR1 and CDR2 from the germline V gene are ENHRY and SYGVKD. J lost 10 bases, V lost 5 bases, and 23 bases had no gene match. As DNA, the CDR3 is TGTGCCATCAGTACCATAGCGGAGAGGTCCTCCTGGGAGGGCGAGCAGTTCTTC. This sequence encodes CAISTIAERSSWEGEQFF.

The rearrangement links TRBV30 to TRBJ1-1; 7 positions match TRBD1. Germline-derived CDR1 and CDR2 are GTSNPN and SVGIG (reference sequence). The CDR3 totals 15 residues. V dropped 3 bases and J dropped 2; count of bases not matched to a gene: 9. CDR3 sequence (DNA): TGTGCCTGGAGGTTTACAGGGGCCAGAAACACTGAAGCTTTCTTT. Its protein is CAWRFTGARNTEAFF.

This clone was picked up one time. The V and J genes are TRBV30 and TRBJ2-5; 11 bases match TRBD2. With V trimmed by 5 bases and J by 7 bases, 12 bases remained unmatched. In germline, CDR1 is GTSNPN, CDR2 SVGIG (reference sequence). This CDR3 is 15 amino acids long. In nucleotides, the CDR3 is TGTGCCTGGCGGACTAGCGGGTCCCATAGCGGGACCCAGTACTTC. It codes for CAWRTSGSHSGTQYF.

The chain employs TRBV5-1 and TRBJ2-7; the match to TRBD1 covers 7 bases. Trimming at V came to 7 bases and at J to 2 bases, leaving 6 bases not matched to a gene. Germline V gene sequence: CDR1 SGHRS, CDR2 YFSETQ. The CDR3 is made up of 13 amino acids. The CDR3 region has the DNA TGCGCCAGCCGCCCCGACAGGGCCTACGAGCAGTACTTC. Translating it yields CASRPDRAYEQYF. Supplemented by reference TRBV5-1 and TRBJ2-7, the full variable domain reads KAGVTQTPRYLIKTRGQQVTLSCSPISGHRSVSWYQQTPGQGLQFLFEYFSETQRNKGNFPGRFSGRQFSNSRSEMNVSTLELGDSALYLCASRPDRAYEQYFGPGTRLTVT.